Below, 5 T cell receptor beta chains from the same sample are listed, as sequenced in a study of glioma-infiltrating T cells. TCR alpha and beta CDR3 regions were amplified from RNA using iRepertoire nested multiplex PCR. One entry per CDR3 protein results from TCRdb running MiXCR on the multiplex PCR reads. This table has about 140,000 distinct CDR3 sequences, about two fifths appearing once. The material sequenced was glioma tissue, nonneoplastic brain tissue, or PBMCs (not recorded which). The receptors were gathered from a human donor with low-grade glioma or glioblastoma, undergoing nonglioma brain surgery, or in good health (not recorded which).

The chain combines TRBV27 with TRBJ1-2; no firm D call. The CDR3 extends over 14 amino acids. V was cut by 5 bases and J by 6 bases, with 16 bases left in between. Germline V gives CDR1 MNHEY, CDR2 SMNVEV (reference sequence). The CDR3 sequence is CASSPRPSRDGYTF. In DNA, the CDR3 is TGTGCCAGCAGTCCGCGGCCGTCCCGCGATGGCTACACCTTC.

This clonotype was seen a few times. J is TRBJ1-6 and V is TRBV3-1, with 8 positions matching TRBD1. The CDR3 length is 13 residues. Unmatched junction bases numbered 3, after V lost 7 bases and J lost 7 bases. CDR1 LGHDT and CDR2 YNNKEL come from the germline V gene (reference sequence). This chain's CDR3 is CASTGTGNSPLHF. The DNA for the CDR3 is TGTGCCAGCACCGGGACAGGAAATTCACCCCTCCACTTT.

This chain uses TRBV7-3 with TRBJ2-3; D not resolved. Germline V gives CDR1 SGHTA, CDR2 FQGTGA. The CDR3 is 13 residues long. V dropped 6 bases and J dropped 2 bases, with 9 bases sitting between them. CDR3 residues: CASRSHDTDTQYF. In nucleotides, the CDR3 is TGTGCCAGCAGGTCCCACGACACAGATACGCAGTATTTT.

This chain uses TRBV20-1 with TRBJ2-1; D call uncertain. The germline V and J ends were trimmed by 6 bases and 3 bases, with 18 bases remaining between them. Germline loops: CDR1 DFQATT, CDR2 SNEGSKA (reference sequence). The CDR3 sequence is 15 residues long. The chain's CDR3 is CSAQPGETFYNEQFF. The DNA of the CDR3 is TGCAGTGCCCAGCCAGGAGAAACCTTCTACAATGAGCAGTTCTTC.

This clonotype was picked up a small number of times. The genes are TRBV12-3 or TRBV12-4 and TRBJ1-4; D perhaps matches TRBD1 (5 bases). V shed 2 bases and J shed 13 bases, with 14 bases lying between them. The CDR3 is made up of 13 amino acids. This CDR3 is CASSLIPRDGLFF. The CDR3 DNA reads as TGTGCCAGCAGTTTAATCCCCAGGGACGGACTGTTTTTT.